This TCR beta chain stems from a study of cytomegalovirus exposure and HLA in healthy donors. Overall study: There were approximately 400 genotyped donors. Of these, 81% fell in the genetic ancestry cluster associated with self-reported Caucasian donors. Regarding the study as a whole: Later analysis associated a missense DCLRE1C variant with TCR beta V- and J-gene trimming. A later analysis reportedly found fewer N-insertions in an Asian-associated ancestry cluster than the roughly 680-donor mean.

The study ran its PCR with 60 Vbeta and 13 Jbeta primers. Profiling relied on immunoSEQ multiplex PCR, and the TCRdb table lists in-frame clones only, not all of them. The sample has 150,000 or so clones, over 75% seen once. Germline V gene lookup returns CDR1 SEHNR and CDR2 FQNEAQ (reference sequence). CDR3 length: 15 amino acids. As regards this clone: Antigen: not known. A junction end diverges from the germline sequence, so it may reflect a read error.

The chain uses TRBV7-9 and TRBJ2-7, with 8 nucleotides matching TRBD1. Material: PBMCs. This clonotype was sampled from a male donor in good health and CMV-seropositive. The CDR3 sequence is CSSSLDRGPASGQYF. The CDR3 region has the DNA TGTTCCAGCAGCCTCGACAGGGGCCCAGCGAGTGGGCAGTACTTC.